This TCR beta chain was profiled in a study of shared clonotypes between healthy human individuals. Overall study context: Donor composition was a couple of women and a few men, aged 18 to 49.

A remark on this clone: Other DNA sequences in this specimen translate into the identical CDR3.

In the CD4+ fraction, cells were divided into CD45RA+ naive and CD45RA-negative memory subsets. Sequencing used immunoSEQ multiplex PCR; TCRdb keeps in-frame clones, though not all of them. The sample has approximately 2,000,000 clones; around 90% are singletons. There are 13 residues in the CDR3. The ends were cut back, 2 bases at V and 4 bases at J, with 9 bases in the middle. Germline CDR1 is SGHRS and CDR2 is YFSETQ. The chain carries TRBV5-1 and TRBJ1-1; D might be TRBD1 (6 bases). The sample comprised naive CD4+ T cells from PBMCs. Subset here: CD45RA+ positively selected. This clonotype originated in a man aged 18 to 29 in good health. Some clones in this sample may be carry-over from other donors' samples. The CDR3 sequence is CASSLQGSTEAFF. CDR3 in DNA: TGCGCCAGCAGCTTACAGGGCTCCACTGAAGCTTTCTTT.